What follows describes a single T cell receptor (beta chain). The record originates from a study of T cell responses to AZD1222 COVID-19 vaccine. About the research overall: Second-dose recipients at about 4 or about 12 weeks were treated as one pooled group.

Sequenced by immunoSEQ multiplex PCR; TCRdb stores in-frame clones only, minus some. The table has roughly 120,000 clones, roughly 90% seen once. The sequence derives from an adult in good health. The material was peripheral blood, obtained on day 0 of AZD1222 vaccination.

In DNA form, the CDR3 reads TGTGCCAGTAGCCCCAAGAGACAGGGGAGGGGAGTGTCGAATCAGCCCCAGCATTTT. Translated: CASSPKRQGRGVSNQPQHF. V is TRBV19 and J is TRBJ1-5, with TRBD1 matching 8 bases. The CDR3 totals 19 residues. V was pared by 6 bases and J by 4 bases, with 20 bases of the junction left unmatched. CDR1 and CDR2 from the germline V gene are LNHDA and SQIVND (reference sequence).